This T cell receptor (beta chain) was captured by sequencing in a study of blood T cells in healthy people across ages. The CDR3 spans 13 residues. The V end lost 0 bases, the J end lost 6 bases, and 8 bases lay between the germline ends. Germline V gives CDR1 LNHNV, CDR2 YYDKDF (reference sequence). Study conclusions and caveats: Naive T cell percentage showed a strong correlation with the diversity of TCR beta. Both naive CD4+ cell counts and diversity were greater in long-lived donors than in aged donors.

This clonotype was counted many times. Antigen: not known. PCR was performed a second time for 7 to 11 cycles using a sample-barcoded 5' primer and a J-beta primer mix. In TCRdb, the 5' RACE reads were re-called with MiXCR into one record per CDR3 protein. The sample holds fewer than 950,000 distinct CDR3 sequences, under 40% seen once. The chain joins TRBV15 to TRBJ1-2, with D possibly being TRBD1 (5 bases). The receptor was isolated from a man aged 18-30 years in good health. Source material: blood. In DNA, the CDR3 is TGTGCCACCAGCAGAGAGTCGGGGGATGGCTACACCTTC. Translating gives CATSRESGDGYTF.